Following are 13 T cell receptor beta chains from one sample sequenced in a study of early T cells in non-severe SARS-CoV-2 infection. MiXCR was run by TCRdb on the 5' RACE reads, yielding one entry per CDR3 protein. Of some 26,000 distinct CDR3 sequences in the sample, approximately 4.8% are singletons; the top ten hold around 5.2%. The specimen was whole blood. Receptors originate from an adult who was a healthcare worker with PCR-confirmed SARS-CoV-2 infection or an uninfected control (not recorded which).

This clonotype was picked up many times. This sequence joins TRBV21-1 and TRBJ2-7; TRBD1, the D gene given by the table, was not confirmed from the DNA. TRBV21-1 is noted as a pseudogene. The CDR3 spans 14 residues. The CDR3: CASSKADRGYEQYF. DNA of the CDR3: TGTGCCAGCAGCAAAGCAGACAGGGGATACGAGCAGTACTTC.

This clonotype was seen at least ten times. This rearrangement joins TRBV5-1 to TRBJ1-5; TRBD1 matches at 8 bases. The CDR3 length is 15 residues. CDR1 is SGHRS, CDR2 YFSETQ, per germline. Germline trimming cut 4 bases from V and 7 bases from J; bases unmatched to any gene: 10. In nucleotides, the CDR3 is TGCGCCAGCAGCCCCTGGACAGGGTCAGGGCAGCCCCAGCATTTT. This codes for CASSPWTGSGQPQHF. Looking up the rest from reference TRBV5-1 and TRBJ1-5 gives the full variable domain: KAGVTQTPRYLIKTRGQQVTLSCSPISGHRSVSWYQQTPGQGLQFLFEYFSETQRNKGNFPGRFSGRQFSNSRSEMNVSTLELGDSALYLCASSPWTGSGQPQHFGDGTRLSIL.

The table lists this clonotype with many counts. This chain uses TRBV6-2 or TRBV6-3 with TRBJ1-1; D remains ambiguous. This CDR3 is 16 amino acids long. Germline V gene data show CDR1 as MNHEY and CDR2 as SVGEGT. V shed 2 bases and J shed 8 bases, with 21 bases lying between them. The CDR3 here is CASSYVAGLGQGEAFF. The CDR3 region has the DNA TGTGCCAGCAGTTACGTGGCTGGGTTAGGGCAAGGAGAAGCTTTCTTT.

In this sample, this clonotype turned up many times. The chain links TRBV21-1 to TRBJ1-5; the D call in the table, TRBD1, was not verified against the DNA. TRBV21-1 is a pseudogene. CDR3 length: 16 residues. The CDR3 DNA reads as TGTGCCAGCAGCAAACCACGGACAGGGGTCAATCAGCCCCAGCATTTT. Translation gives CASSKPRTGVNQPQHF.

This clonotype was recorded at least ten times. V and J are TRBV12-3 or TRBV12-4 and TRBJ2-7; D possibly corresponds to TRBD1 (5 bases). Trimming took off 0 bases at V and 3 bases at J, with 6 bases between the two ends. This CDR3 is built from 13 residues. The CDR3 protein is CASSLAGLYEQYF. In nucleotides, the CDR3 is TGTGCCAGCAGTTTAGCGGGGCTCTACGAGCAGTACTTC.

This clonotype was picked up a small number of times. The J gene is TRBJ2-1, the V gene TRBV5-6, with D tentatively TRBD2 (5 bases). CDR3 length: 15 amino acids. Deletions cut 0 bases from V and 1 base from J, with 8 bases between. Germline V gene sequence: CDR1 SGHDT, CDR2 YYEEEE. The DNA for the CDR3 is TGTGCCAGCAGCTTGGCCCAGCGGTCCTACAATGAGCAGTTCTTC. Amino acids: CASSLAQRSYNEQFF.

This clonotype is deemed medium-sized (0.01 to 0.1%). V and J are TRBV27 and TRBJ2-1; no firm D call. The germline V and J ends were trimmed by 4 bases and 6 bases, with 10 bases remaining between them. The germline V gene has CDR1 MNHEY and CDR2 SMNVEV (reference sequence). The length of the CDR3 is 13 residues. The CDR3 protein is CASSYLGGNEQFF. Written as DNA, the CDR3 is TGTGCCAGCAGTTACCTTGGCGGCAATGAGCAGTTCTTC.

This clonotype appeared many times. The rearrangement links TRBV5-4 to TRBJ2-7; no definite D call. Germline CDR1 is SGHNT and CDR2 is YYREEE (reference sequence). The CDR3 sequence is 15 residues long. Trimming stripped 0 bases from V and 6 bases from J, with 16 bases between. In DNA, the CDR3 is TGTGCCAGCAGCTTGGGGGGATCATGGCCCCCCGAGCAGTACTTC. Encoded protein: CASSLGGSWPPEQYF.

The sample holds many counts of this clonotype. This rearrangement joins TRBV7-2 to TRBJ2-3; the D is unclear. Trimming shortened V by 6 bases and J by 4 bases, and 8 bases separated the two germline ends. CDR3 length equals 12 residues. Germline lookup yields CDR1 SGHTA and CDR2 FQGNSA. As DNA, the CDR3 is TGTGCCAGCAGTAGCCGGCCAGATACGCAGTATTTT. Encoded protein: CASSSRPDTQYF.

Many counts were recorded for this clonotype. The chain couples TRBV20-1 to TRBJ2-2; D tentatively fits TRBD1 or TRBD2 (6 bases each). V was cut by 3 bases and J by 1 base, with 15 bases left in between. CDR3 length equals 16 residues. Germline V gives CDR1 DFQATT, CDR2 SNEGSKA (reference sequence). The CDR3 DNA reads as TGCAGTGCTAGCGGGGGCCCGATTCAGAACACCGGGGAGCTGTTTTTT. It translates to CSASGGPIQNTGELFF.

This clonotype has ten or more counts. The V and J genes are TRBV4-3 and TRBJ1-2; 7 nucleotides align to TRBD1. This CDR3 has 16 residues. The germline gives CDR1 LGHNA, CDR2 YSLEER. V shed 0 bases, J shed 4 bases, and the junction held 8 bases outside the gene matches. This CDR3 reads CASSQDRGGAGYGYTF. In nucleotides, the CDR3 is TGCGCCAGCAGCCAAGATAGAGGGGGCGCAGGCTATGGCTACACCTTC.

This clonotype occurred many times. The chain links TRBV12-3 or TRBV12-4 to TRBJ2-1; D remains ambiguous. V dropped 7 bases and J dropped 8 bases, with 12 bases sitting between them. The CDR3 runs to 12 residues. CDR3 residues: CASTSPDHEQFF. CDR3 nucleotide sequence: TGTGCCAGCACCAGCCCAGACCATGAGCAGTTCTTC.

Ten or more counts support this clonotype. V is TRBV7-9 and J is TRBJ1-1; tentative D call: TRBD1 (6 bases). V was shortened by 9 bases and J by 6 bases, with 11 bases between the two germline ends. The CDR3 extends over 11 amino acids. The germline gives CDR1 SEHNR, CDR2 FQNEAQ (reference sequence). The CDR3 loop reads CASQGRSEAFF. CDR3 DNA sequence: TGTGCCAGTCAGGGGAGGTCTGAAGCTTTCTTT.